The next 26 T cell receptor beta chains were all read from a single sample in a study of T cell changes during pregnancy in multiple sclerosis. The repertoire was sequenced with immunoSEQ multiplex PCR; TCRdb's copy has only in-frame clones and lacks some. The table lists about 98,000 clones, about 92% of them singletons, with about 2% in the top ten. The starting material was peripheral blood, obtained after pregnancy. These receptors were taken from a female donor in good health, enrolled as a control in a pregnancy study.

The rearrangement links TRBV9 to TRBJ2-7, with unresolved D. Germline assignment: CDR1 SGDLS and CDR2 YYNGEE. The V end lost 4 bases, the J end lost 2 bases, and 19 bases lay between the germline ends. CDR3 length: 16 residues. CDR3 DNA: TGTGCCAGCAGCCCCCGCCCGTCACAGTCCACCTACGAGCAGTACTTC. This sequence encodes CASSPRPSQSTYEQYF.

The J gene is TRBJ2-3, the V gene TRBV15; D is ambiguous. CDR3 length: 16 amino acids. The germline V gene has CDR1 LNHNV and CDR2 YYDKDF (reference sequence). V lost 0 bases, J lost 1 base, and 11 bases lay in between. The CDR3 region is CATSRDPGRRTDTQYF. The CDR3 DNA follows: TGTGCCACCAGCAGAGATCCAGGCCGACGCACAGATACGCAGTATTTT.

The chain employs TRBV7-9 and TRBJ2-3; TRBD1 might be the D (6 bases). Looked up from germline, CDR1 is SEHNR and CDR2 is FQNEAQ (reference sequence). This CDR3 is built from 15 residues. Trimming left V 7 bases short and J 5 bases short, with 19 bases between. In nucleotides, the CDR3 is TGTGCCAGCACCCGGTACAGGGTAGGCAGAGATACGCAGTATTTT. It encodes CASTRYRVGRDTQYF. The complete variable domain, with remaining parts taken from reference TRBV7-9 and TRBJ2-3, reads DTGVSQNPRHKITKRGQNVTFRCDPISEHNRLYWYRQTLGQGPEFLTYFQNEAQLEKSRLLSDRFSAERPKGSFSTLEIQRTEQGDSAMYLCASTRYRVGRDTQYFGPGTRLTVL.

With respect to this clone: Germline and junction disagree at one end, which may indicate a read error. Other nucleotide sequences from this sample produce the same CDR3. The chain links TRBV6-1 to TRBJ1-6; perhaps TRBD1 as D (5 bases). Per germline, CDR1 MNHNS and CDR2 SASEGT. The CDR3 extends over 14 amino acids. The CDR3 protein is CASGGTLGNSPLHF. As DNA, the CDR3 is TGTGCCAGCGGCGGGACGCTCGGTAATTCACCTCTCCACTTT.

The J gene is TRBJ1-1, the V gene TRBV28; TRBD1 matches at 7 bases. Trimming removed 2 bases from V and 2 bases from J; junction bases left unmatched: 14. This CDR3 contains 18 residues. Germline assignment: CDR1 MDHEN and CDR2 SYDVKM. CDR3 nucleotides: TGTGCCAGCAGTTTAATAGCTTCTTGGGACAGATCCAACACTGAAGCTTTCTTT. This sequence encodes CASSLIASWDRSNTEAFF. The full variable domain, in which reference TRBV28 and TRBJ1-1 provide the parts outside the CDR3, is DVKVTQSSRYLVKRTGEKVFLECVQDMDHENMFWYRQDPGLGLRLIYFSYDVKMKEKGDIPEGYSVSREKKERFSLILESASTNQTSMYLCASSLIASWDRSNTEAFFGQGTRLTVV.

This clone was recorded only once. The rearrangement uses TRBV7-9 and TRBJ2-7, with D possibly being TRBD2 (6 bases). Trimming left V 3 bases short and J 0 bases short, with 15 bases between. Germline assignment: CDR1 SEHNR and CDR2 FQNEAQ (reference sequence). CDR3 length: 16 amino acids. The DNA for the CDR3 is TGTGCCAGCAGCTTTTTGGTTCGGGGGAGCTCCTACGAGCAGTACTTC. It codes for CASSFLVRGSSYEQYF. Variable domain in full (rest from reference TRBV7-9 and TRBJ2-7): DTGVSQNPRHKITKRGQNVTFRCDPISEHNRLYWYRQTLGQGPEFLTYFQNEAQLEKSRLLSDRFSAERPKGSFSTLEIQRTEQGDSAMYLCASSFLVRGSSYEQYFGPGTRLTVT.

V is TRBV19 and J is TRBJ1-4; D is unclear. Per the germline V gene, CDR1 is LNHDA and CDR2 is SQIVND (reference sequence). The CDR3 covers 14 residues. V gave up 5 bases and J gave up 8 bases, with 15 bases separating them. CDR3 DNA: TGTGCCAGTAGTCCCAGGTTGGGCCGGGAAAAACTGTTTTTT. Its translation is CASSPRLGREKLFF.

This clone occurred a few times. This chain uses TRBV30 with TRBJ2-7, with 9 bases matching TRBD2. The germline V gene encodes CDR1 GTSNPN and CDR2 SVGIG (reference sequence). The CDR3 extends over 14 amino acids. V lost 3 bases and J lost 3; bases outside the gene matches: 6. The CDR3 DNA reads TGTGCCTGGAGGTTAGCGGGGGAGCGCTACGAGCAGTACTTC. Translation: CAWRLAGERYEQYF.

This chain links TRBV5-1 with TRBJ1-3; D is unclear. V was clipped by 2 bases and J by 0 bases, with 9 bases between them. Germline CDR1 is SGHRS and CDR2 is YFSETQ. This CDR3 is 15 amino acids long. CDR3 DNA sequence: TGCGCCAGCAGCTTAGAGGGCTCCTCTGGAAACACCATATATTTT. Translation: CASSLEGSSGNTIYF.

The chain joins TRBV29-1 to TRBJ1-1; D gene ambiguous. V dropped 5 bases and J dropped 6 bases, with 13 bases sitting between them. CDR1 and CDR2 (germline): SQVTM, ANQGSEA. CDR3 length equals 12 residues. The CDR3 bases are TGCAGCGTTCTCCCCCAGGCCCCTGAAGCTTTCTTT. Translation gives CSVLPQAPEAFF.

In DNA form, the CDR3 reads TGTGCCAGCAGCGTAGGGGACAGGGGTTACAATGAGCAGTTCTTC. It yields the protein CASSVGDRGYNEQFF. The rearrangement uses TRBV9 and TRBJ2-1, with 10 bases fitting TRBD1. This CDR3 contains 15 residues. Per germline, CDR1 SGDLS and CDR2 YYNGEE. Trimming removed 0 bases from V and 4 bases from J; junction bases left unmatched: 1.

The rearrangement joins TRBV7-9 to TRBJ1-1; D possibly corresponds to TRBD1 (5 bases). This CDR3 spans 15 amino acids. V shed 0 bases and J shed 7 bases, with 15 bases lying between them. Germline V gene sequence: CDR1 SEHNR, CDR2 FQNEAQ (reference sequence). The CDR3 spells CASSLAGGIPGEAFF. For the CDR3, the DNA is TGTGCCAGCAGCTTAGCGGGGGGGATCCCCGGTGAAGCTTTCTTT.

The chain couples TRBV27 to TRBJ2-7; 10 bases map to TRBD2. The CDR3 loop spans 14 amino acids. Germline V gene data show CDR1 as MNHEY and CDR2 as SMNVEV (reference sequence). The ends lost 2 bases at V and 7 bases at J; junction bases unmatched: 5. As DNA, the CDR3 is TGTGCCAGCAGTTTAACTAGCGGGATAAGAGAGCAGTACTTC. Protein: CASSLTSGIREQYF.

V is TRBV28 and J is TRBJ1-2; D gene unclear. V was clipped by 5 bases and J by 8 bases, with 18 bases between them. CDR1 MDHEN and CDR2 SYDVKM come from the germline V gene. CDR3 length: 14 residues. The CDR3 sequence is CASSDQTRRGGYTF. Here the CDR3 DNA reads TGTGCCAGCAGTGACCAAACCCGGAGAGGAGGCTACACCTTC.

The J gene is TRBJ2-5, the V gene TRBV6-1, with D unclear. Trimming stripped 5 bases from V and 1 base from J, with 8 bases between. The CDR3 is 13 amino acids. Germline V CDR1 and CDR2: MNHNS, SASEGT. CDR3 protein: CASSIDIQETQYF. CDR3 in DNA: TGTGCCAGCAGTATAGACATCCAAGAGACCCAGTACTTC.

The chain is built from TRBV5-6 and TRBJ2-2, with TRBD2 as a possible D gene (7 bases). CDR3 length: 16 amino acids. Germline CDR1 and CDR2: SGHDT and YYEEEE. Trimming took 4 bases from V and 2 from J, leaving 15 bases between them. The CDR3 DNA sequence: TGTGCCAGCAGCCGTGGGGGGGGGCCTAACACCGGGGAGCTGTTTTTT. This sequence encodes CASSRGGGPNTGELFF.

The CDR3 here is CASRLAKDRYYEQYF. The CDR3 DNA is TGTGCAAGTCGCTTAGCGAAGGACAGATACTACGAGCAGTACTTC. V usage is TRBV12-2 and J usage is TRBJ2-5; the listed D gene, TRBD1, was not tested against the DNA. With the DNA end fitting TRBJ2-7 better, the J assignment may be wrong. TRBV12-2 represents a pseudogene. The CDR3 is 15 amino acids.

The chain joins TRBV5-6 to TRBJ2-7; 8 bases are a match to TRBD1. Germline CDR1 reads SGHDT; CDR2 reads YYEEEE. The CDR3 length is 13 residues. With V trimmed by 1 base and J by 7 bases, 4 bases remained unmatched. The CDR3 region has the DNA TGTGCCAGCAGCTTGACAGGGGGAGGTGAGCAGTACTTC. It yields the protein CASSLTGGGEQYF.

CDR3 bases: TGTGCCAGCACCGGCAGGGCAAGGGAGGGGCAAGAGACCCAGTACTTC. As protein: CASTGRAREGQETQYF. The rearrangement uses TRBV2 and TRBJ2-5, with TRBD2 matching 7 bases. V lost 7 bases, J lost 2 bases, and 13 bases stayed unmatched. This CDR3 comprises 16 residues. Germline values: CDR1 SNHLY, CDR2 FYNNEI. Full variable domain (outside the CDR3, taken from reference TRBV2 and TRBJ2-5): EPEVTQTPSHQVTQMGQEVILRCVPISNHLYFYWYRQILGQKVEFLVSFYNNEISEKSEIFDDQFSVERPDGSNFTLKIRSTKLEDSAMYFCASTGRAREGQETQYFGPGTRLLVL.

This sequence joins TRBV2 and TRBJ1-2; tentative D call: TRBD1 (6 bases). Deletions cut 8 bases from V and 4 bases from J, with 23 bases between. The germline CDR1 and CDR2 sequences are SNHLY and FYNNEI. The CDR3 loop spans 16 amino acids. DNA of the CDR3: TGTGCCAGCCGGGGGGGGTGGACAGCTTCTGCCTATGGCTACACCTTC. Amino acid sequence: CASRGGWTASAYGYTF.

This chain links TRBV6-6 with TRBJ1-2; a weak D match, TRBD1 (6 bases). The V gene's germline CDR1 is MNHNY and CDR2 SVGAGI (reference sequence). V lost 6 bases and J 3 bases, leaving 17 bases between the germline ends. CDR3 length: 15 residues. CDR3 sequence (DNA): TGTGCCAGCAGAAGGACCGACAGGACGTACTATGGCTACACCTTC. Translating it yields CASRRTDRTYYGYTF.

The chain joins TRBV14 to TRBJ2-3; unclear D gene. Germline values: CDR1 SGHDN, CDR2 FVKESK. V was cut by 0 bases and J by 6 bases, with 7 bases left in between. This CDR3 is 13 amino acids long. CDR3 loop: CASSQDRVDTQYF. The DNA for the CDR3 is TGTGCCAGCAGCCAAGATCGGGTGGATACGCAGTATTTT.

In its sample, this clone was seen a few times. The chain has TRBV6-4 and TRBJ2-3, with 12 bases lining up with TRBD2. Germline trimming cut 6 bases from V and 5 bases from J; bases unmatched to any gene: 6. Germline V gene data show CDR1 as MRHNA and CDR2 as SNTAGT. This CDR3 spans 15 amino acids. This CDR3 reads CASSATSGSLDTQYF. CDR3 coding DNA: TGTGCCAGCAGCGCGACTAGCGGGAGTCTAGATACGCAGTATTTT.

The rearrangement uses TRBV30 and TRBJ1-2; 8 nucleotides align to TRBD1. The CDR3 is 15 residues long. Per the germline V gene, CDR1 is GTSNPN and CDR2 is SVGIG (reference sequence). V lost 3 bases to trimming and J lost 8 bases; unmatched junction nucleotides: 14. In DNA form, the CDR3 reads TGTGCCTGGAGCCGGGACGCAGGGGGCGCATGGGGCTACACCTTC. This translates into CAWSRDAGGAWGYTF.

The chain recombines TRBV7-2 with TRBJ1-3; 7 bases match TRBD1. Trimming took 5 bases from V and 3 from J; bases not matched to a gene: 7. CDR1 is SGHTA and CDR2 is FQGNSA in the germline V gene. The CDR3 runs 15 residues. The CDR3 reads CASSLRQGIGNTIYF. Written as DNA, the CDR3 is TGTGCCAGCAGCCTTCGACAGGGTATTGGAAACACCATATATTTT.

The V gene is TRBV5-1, the J gene TRBJ2-2; 11 bases line up with TRBD1. J lost 2 bases, V lost 3 bases, and 3 bases had no gene match. The CDR3 runs 16 residues. The germline gives CDR1 SGHRS, CDR2 YFSETQ. Here the CDR3 DNA reads TGCGCCAGCAGCTCCGGGACAGGGGGTAACACCGGGGAGCTGTTTTTT. Residues: CASSSGTGGNTGELFF.